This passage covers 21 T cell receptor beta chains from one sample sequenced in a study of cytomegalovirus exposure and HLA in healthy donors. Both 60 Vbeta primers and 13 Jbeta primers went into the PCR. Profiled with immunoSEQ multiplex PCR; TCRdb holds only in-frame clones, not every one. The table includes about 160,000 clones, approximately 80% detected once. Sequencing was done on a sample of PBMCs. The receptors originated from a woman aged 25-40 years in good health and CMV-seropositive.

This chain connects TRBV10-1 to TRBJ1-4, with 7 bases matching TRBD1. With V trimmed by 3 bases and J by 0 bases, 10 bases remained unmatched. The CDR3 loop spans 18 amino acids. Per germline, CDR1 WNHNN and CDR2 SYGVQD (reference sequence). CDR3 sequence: CASSDPLTGRSTNEKLFF. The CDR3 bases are TGCGCCAGCAGTGACCCTTTGACAGGGAGATCAACTAATGAAAAACTGTTTTTT.

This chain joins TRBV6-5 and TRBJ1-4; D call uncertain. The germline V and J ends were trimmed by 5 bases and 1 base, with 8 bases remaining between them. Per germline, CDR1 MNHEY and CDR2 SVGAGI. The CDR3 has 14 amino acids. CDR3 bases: TGTGCCAGCAGTCTTAGCGGAACTAATGAAAAACTGTTTTTT. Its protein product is CASSLSGTNEKLFF.

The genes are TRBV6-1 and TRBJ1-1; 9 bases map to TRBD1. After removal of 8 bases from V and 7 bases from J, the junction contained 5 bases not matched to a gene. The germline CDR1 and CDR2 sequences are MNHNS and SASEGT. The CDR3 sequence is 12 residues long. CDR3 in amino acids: CASSTGGVEAFF. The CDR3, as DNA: TGTGCCAGCTCCACAGGGGGCGTTGAAGCTTTCTTT.

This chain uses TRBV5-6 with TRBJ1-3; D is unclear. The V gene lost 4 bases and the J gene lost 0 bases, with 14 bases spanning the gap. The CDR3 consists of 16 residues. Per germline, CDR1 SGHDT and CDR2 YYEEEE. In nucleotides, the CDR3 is TGTGCCAGCAGCCTTGACGGAGGGTTCTCTGGAAACACCATATATTTT. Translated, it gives CASSLDGGFSGNTIYF. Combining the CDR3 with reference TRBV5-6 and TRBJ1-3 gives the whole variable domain DAGVTQSPTHLIKTRGQQVTLRCSPKSGHDTVSWYQQALGQGPQFIFQYYEEEERQRGNFPDRFSGHQFPNYSSELNVNALLLGDSALYLCASSLDGGFSGNTIYFGEGSWLTVV.

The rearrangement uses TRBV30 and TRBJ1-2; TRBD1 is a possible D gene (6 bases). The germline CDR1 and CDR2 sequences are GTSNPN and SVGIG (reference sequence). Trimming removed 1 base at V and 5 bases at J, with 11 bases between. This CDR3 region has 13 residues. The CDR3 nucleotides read TGTGCCTGGAGTGGCGGGGGCGGTTATGGCTACACCTTC. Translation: CAWSGGGGYGYTF.

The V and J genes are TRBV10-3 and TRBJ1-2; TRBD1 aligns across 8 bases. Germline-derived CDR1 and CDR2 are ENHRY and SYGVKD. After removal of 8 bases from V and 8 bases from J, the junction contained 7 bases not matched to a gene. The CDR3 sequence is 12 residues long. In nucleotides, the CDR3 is TGTGCCATCTCGTCAGGGGGCTGGGGCTACACCTTC. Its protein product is CAISSGGWGYTF.

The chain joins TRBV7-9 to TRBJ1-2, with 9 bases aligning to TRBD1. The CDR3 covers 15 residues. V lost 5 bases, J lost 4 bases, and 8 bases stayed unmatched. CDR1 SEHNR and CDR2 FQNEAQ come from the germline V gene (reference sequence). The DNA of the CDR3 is TGTGCCAGCAGCCCCATGAGGGGACAGGGCTATGGCTACACCTTC. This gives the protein CASSPMRGQGYGYTF. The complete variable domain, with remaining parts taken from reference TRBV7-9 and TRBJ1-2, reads DTGVSQNPRHKITKRGQNVTFRCDPISEHNRLYWYRQTLGQGPEFLTYFQNEAQLEKSRLLSDRFSAERPKGSFSTLEIQRTEQGDSAMYLCASSPMRGQGYGYTFGSGTRLTVV.

CDR3 amino acids: CAWSRGVSSYEQYF. The CDR3 coding sequence is TGTGCCTGGAGTCGCGGGGTAAGCTCCTACGAGCAGTACTTC. The chain joins TRBV30 to TRBJ2-7, with D tentatively TRBD2 (6 bases). This CDR3 is built from 14 residues. V dropped 2 bases and J dropped 0 bases, with 11 bases sitting between them. Germline V gene sequence: CDR1 GTSNPN, CDR2 SVGIG (reference sequence).

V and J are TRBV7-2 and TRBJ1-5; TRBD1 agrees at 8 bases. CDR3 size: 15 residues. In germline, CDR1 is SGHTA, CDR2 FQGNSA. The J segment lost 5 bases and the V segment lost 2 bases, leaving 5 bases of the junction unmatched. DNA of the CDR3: TGTGCCAGCAGCTTATATGGACAGGGAGATCAGCCCCAGCATTTT. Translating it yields CASSLYGQGDQPQHF. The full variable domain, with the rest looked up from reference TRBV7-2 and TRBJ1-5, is GAGVSQSPSNKVTEKGKDVELRCDPISGHTALYWYRQSLGQGLEFLIYFQGNSAPDKSGLPSDRFSAERTGGSVSTLTIQRTQQEDSAVYLCASSLYGQGDQPQHFGDGTRLSIL.

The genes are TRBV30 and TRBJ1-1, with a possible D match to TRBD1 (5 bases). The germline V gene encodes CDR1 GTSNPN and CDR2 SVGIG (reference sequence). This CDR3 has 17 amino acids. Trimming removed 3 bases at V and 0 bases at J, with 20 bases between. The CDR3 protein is CAWSPGHPKGLNTEAFF. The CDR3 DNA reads TGTGCCTGGAGCCCCGGACACCCAAAGGGCTTGAACACTGAAGCTTTCTTT.

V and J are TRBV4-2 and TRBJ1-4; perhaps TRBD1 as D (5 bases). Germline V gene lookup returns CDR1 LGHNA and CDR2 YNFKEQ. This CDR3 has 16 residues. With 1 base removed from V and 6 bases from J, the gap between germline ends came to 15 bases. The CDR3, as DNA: TGTGCCAGCAGCCAAGTAATAGGGGTGGAAGATGAAAAACTGTTTTTT. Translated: CASSQVIGVEDEKLFF.

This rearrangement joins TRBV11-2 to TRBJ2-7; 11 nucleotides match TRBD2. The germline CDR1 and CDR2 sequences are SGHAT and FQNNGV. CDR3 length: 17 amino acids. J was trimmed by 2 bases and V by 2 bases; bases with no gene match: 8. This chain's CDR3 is CASSLKDLAGGPYEQYF. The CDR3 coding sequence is TGTGCCAGCAGCTTAAAGGATCTAGCGGGGGGCCCCTACGAGCAGTACTTC.

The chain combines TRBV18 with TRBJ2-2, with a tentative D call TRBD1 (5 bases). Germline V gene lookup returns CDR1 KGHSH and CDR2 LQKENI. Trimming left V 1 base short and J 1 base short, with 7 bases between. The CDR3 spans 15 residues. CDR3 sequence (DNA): TGTGCCAGCTCACCACAGGGGAAGAACACCGGGGAGCTGTTTTTT. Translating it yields CASSPQGKNTGELFF.

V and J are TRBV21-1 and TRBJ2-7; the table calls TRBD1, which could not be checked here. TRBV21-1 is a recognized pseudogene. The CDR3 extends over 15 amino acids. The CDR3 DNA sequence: TGTGCCAGCAGCAAAGCCGGACAGGCAGGGTACGAGCAGTACTTC. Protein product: CASSKAGQAGYEQYF.

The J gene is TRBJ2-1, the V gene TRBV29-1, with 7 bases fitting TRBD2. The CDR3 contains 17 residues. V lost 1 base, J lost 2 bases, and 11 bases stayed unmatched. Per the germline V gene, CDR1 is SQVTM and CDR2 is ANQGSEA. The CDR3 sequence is CSVEGGWRGRAYNEQFF. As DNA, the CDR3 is TGCAGCGTTGAAGGGGGGTGGCGGGGGAGGGCCTACAATGAGCAGTTCTTC.

The CDR3: CASSLLGGYNEQFF. The CDR3 DNA reads TGTGCCAGCAGCCTTTTAGGAGGTTACAATGAGCAGTTCTTC. V gene TRBV6-6 combines with J gene TRBJ2-1; weak D call: TRBD2 (5 bases). Trimming cost V 6 bases and J 4 bases, with 13 bases left between them. Per the germline V gene, CDR1 is MNHNY and CDR2 is SVGAGI (reference sequence). The CDR3 has 14 residues.

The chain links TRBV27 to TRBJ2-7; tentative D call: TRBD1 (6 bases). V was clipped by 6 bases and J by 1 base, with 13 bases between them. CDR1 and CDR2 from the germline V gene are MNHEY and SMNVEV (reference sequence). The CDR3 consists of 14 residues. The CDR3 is CASSVATGSYEQYF. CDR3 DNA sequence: TGTGCCAGCAGCGTCGCGACAGGTTCCTACGAGCAGTACTTC.

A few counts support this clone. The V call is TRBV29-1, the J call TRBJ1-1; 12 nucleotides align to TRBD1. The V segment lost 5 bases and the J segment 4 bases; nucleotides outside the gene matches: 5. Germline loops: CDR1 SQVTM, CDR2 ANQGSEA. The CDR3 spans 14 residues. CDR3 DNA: TGCAGCGTTATGGGACAGGGGGCCCCCACTGAAGCTTTCTTT. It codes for CSVMGQGAPTEAFF.

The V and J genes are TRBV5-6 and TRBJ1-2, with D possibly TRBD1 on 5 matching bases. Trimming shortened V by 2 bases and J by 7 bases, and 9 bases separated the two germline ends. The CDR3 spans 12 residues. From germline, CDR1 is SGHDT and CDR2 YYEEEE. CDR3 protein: CASSLEQGGYTF. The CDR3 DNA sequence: TGTGCCAGCAGCTTAGAGCAGGGTGGCTACACCTTC.

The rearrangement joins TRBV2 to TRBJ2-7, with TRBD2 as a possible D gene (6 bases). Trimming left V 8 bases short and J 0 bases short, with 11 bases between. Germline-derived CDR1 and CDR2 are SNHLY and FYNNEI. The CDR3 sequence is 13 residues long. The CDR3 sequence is CASGDSNSYEQYF. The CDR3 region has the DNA TGTGCCAGCGGGGACTCAAACTCCTACGAGCAGTACTTC. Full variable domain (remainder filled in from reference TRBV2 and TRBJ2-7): EPEVTQTPSHQVTQMGQEVILRCVPISNHLYFYWYRQILGQKVEFLVSFYNNEISEKSEIFDDQFSVERPDGSNFTLKIRSTKLEDSAMYFCASGDSNSYEQYFGPGTRLTVT.

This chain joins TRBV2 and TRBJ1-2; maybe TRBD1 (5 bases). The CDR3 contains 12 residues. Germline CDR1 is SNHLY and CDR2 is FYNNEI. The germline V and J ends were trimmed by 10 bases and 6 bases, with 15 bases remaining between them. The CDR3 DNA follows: TGTGCCACCAACTCTTGGGGGGATGGCTACACCTTC. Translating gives CATNSWGDGYTF.